These T cell receptor beta chains were read from a single sample in a study of blood T cell repertoires in COVID-19. Libraries were prepared by immunoSEQ multiplex PCR; TCRdb keeps only in-frame clonotypes and omits some of them. Of roughly 290,000 clones in the sample, more than 80% were seen once. Sequencing was performed on peripheral blood. The origin of the receptors is a woman in her twenties or thirties with COVID-19, enrolled during active disease. Each CDR3 is given with its conserved first and last residue. The D gene is left open where the match is weak.

V	length	J	D	CDR3
TRBV6-1	16	TRBJ1-5	NA	CASSGGKDRRNQPQHF
TRBV5-1	15	TRBJ2-7	NA	CASSLEAGGTYEQYF
TRBV7-2	14	TRBJ2-7	NA	CASSLSEGVYEQYF
TRBV27	14	TRBJ1-1	NA	CASSSIQGPSFAFF
TRBV28	12	TRBJ1-2	NA	CASSLTGRGYTF
TRBV4-3	15	TRBJ2-2	NA	CASSQDHGGTGELFF
TRBV4-1	18	TRBJ1-2	TRBD1	CASSQDPTRTGPYYGYTF
TRBV10-3	15	TRBJ1-5	NA	CAISDLDRPNQPQHF
TRBV7-3	14	TRBJ2-7	NA	CASSSPPEDYEQYF
TRBV5-1	17	TRBJ1-2	NA	CASSFTGLSLANYGYTF
TRBV7-8	17	TRBJ2-4	TRBD1	CASSPGRDRVSKNIQYF
TRBV5-1	15	TRBJ2-7	TRBD2	CASSLGLAGGYEQYF
TRBV14	14	TRBJ1-2	TRBD1	CASSRDSKGYGYTF
TRBV28	11	TRBJ1-1	NA	CASSLMRGTFF
TRBV15	15	TRBJ1-4	TRBD1	CATSRETGFNEKLFF
TRBV5-1	16	TRBJ1-3	NA	CASSPYRGFSGNTIYF
TRBV30	15	TRBJ1-3	NA	CAWSVLQGSGNTIYF
TRBV13	14	TRBJ1-4	TRBD1	CASSSRGSNEKLFF
TRBV30	16	TRBJ1-6	NA	CAWSPGQSSYNSPLHF
TRBV7-6	15	TRBJ2-7	TRBD1	CASSLATGYPYEQYF
TRBV30	12	TRBJ1-1	NA	CAWRTVNTEAFF
TRBV30	15	TRBJ2-1	TRBD2	CAWDSREDLKNEQFF
TRBV30	13	TRBJ1-2	NA	CAWRAGIWYGYTF
TRBV27	14	TRBJ2-2	TRBD2	CASSFWRETGELFF
TRBV3-1/TRBV3-2	15	TRBJ2-5	TRBD2	CASGQGTSSQETQYF
TRBV27	16	TRBJ2-4	TRBD2	CASSAPSGRDKNIQYF
TRBV6-5	15	TRBJ2-1	TRBD2	CASRETSGSYNEQFF
TRBV4-1	14	TRBJ1-1	NA	CASHLRVGGTEAFF